The entry below gives a single TCR beta chain sequence along with its context. Its antigen remains undetermined. The input lacks base qualities; no much larger clone sits a single base away. Trimming at the junction amounts to 8 bases on V and 0 bases on J, and the germline ends lie 8 bases apart. The CDR3 measures 12 amino acids from cysteine to phenylalanine. Here the CDR3 DNA is all that survives: 36 bases in frame from base 1. CDR1 and CDR2 were assigned from the germline V gene as SNHLY and FYNNEI. Using the deep immunoSEQ assay, multiplex PCR amplified TCR CDR3 regions from genomic DNA. For each cell subset, the extracted genomic DNA was distributed evenly across all wells of several immunoSEQ 96-well plates, and each plate served as one replicate. Each replicate PCR for sorted subsets received roughly 0.2 ug genomic DNA, equal to tens of thousands of T cell genomes. The purified libraries were quantified using a Qubit 3.0 fluorometer, sized with a Bioanalyzer 2100, and then quantified again using the KAPA Library Quantification kit. Every immunoSEQ 96-well plate was sequenced on a dedicated single-read 150-cycle Illumina NextSeq 550 flow cell. In the original analysis: The immunoSEQ output contained only junctional sequences without quality scores, so filtering could not match that applied to full-length reads. Sequences were annotated with PyIR, a Python wrapper for IgBLAST v1.9, and V/J genes and CDR3 were assigned using IMGT germline references. Reads were removed for weak V/J assignments (E-value above 1e-6), missing CDR3, stop codons, out-of-frame junctions, or ambiguous translated residues. V3J clonotypes were defined as sequences sharing the same inferred V gene, J gene, and CDR3 amino acid sequence. Percentage overlap between repertoires was calculated by dividing the number of shared unique clonotypes by the size of the smaller repertoire. Richness of each repertoire was evaluated using RTK rarefaction, the Chao1 estimator, and Recon v2.1 estimates of unobserved clonotypes. Generation probabilities for all TCRbeta clonotypes obtained by the gDNA method from several donors were computed using OLGA. What TCRdb holds here is the immuneACCESS table cut down to in-frame rearrangements. Part of the clones is not present; checked against another copy, under half of the missing clones reflect an unresolved V gene, and the others are unexplained. V and J calls plus clone size are reproduced from that table; the DNA served to infer D and trimming. This sample gives millions of clones in total; under 95% of them show up just once. Clones ranked in the top ten supply over 1.5% of the sample.

CD8 naive samples were obtained by positive selection for CCR7 among CD45RO-negative cells, yielding a CD45RA+CCR7+ population from which TemRA cells were excluded. Donors were healthy HIV-negative adults with no recently reported acute infections or vaccinations. Only Caucasian adults living in Nashville, Tennessee, USA were represented among the donors. Blood was collected by leukapheresis, and PBMCs were isolated by Ficoll-Histopaque density gradient centrifugation and then cryopreserved in liquid nitrogen vapor phase. Purity and quantity of every magnetically sorted T cell population were checked by analytical flow cytometry. Each sorted fraction had its genomic DNA isolated and then quantified by UV absorbance on a Nanodrop 2000c. The data were obtained in a study of shared clonotypes between healthy human individuals (TCRdb year 2020). At the level of the whole study: A couple of women and a few men aged 18 to 49 years were included in the cohort. Per donor, three plates each were used for CD4 naive and CD4 memory, two for CD8 naive, and one for CD8 memory. The study deeply sequenced blood TCR repertoires of about 5 healthy adults to estimate repertoire size and the extent of clonotype sharing between individuals. To increase sequencing depth and limit assay-specific biases, TCR repertoire library preparation and sequencing were carried out by different laboratories using diverse techniques. Each donor's leukapheresis produced roughly between roughly 0.94 and 9.5 billion PBMCs.

Overall study results and their limits: Sharing across four donors was observed for about 5% of naive CD4, 3.5% of naive CD8, 2.3% of memory CD4, and approximately 0.41% of memory CD8 clonotypes. Higher generation probabilities were observed for clonotypes shared by all four sorted-subset donors than for non-shared clonotypes. Larger estimated clonotype richness was generally found for naive subsets than for memory subsets. Sampling was limited to blood, and TCR repertoires in tissue likely differ from TCR repertoires in blood. Because the study included a small number of donors, the genetic and exposure-history diversity represented was limited. Even with the large sequencing depth, rarefaction of the sorted-subset datasets indicated that sequencing was incomplete. Based on pairwise subsampling, the degree of clonotype sharing among donors was expected to be affected by sequencing depth.

Sequencing used naive CD8+ T cells from PBMCs. In the paper's terms, the cell subset or site label means: CD45RA+CCR7+. Rearrangement joined TRBV2 to TRBJ2-7, with TRBD1 perhaps the D gene, on 7 matching bases. The sequence was collected from a man aged 18 to 35 in good health. Some clones in this sample may be carry-over from other donors' samples. In nucleotides, the sequence is TGTGCCAGCCAGGGGGGCTCCTACGAGCAGTACTTC. Translated, this is CASQGGSYEQYF. Reference TRBV2 and TRBJ2-7 proteins supply the regions before and after the CDR3; the full variable domain is: EPEVTQTPSHQVTQMGQEVILRCVPISNHLYFYWYRQILGQKVEFLVSFYNNEISEKSEIFDDQFSVERPDGSNFTLKIRSTKLEDSAMYFCASQGGSYEQYFGPGTRLTVT.